The 12 T cell receptor beta chains below were found in one sample sequenced in a study of blood T cell repertoires in COVID-19. Sequenced by immunoSEQ multiplex PCR; TCRdb stores in-frame clones only, minus some. Of 80,000 to 90,000 clones listed, 70% to 85% are singletons. Sequencing was done on a sample of peripheral blood. The receptor source for this set is a woman aged 80 or over with COVID-19, enrolled during active disease.

The V gene is TRBV25-1, the J gene TRBJ2-7; TRBD1 might be the D (5 bases). Germline V lookup: CDR1 MGHDK, CDR2 SYGVNS. Deletions cut 2 bases from V and 0 bases from J, with 11 bases between. CDR3 size: 15 residues. The CDR3 sequence is CASSEGALSSYEQYF. DNA of the CDR3: TGTGCCAGCAGTGAAGGGGCGTTAAGCTCCTACGAGCAGTACTTC.

Note on this clone: The conserved phenylalanine or tryptophan normally closing the CDR3 is absent here, so this likely arose from a read error. The limits of the CDR3 on the DNA are not certain, so only TCRdb's listed CDR3 is given. The V call is TRBV19, the J call TRBJ1-1. Germline V CDR1 and CDR2: LNHDA, SQIVND (reference sequence). Termini included, the CDR3 measures 12 amino acids. CDR3 amino acids: CASKGEKGIAPR.

The chain uses TRBV18 and TRBJ2-1, with D unresolved. The CDR3 spans 14 residues. The V gene lost 6 bases and the J gene lost 1 base, with 10 bases spanning the gap. CDR1 and CDR2 (germline): KGHSH, LQKENI. CDR3 nucleotides: TGTGCCAGCTCGCGCGGCCTTTCCTACAATGAGCAGTTCTTC. The encoded protein is CASSRGLSYNEQFF.

This clone has just a few counts. V and J are TRBV2 and TRBJ2-7; the D gene is possibly TRBD1 (6 bases). The CDR3 totals 14 residues. V lost 4 bases to trimming and J lost 2 bases, with 12 bases between them. CDR1 is SNHLY and CDR2 is FYNNEI in the germline V gene. The CDR3 coding sequence is TGTGCCAGCAGTGCGCCAGGGGTGACCTACGAGCAGTACTTC. Its translation is CASSAPGVTYEQYF.

This chain links TRBV5-1 with TRBJ2-7; TRBD2 matches 9 bases. Losses at the gene ends were 5 bases for V and 2 bases for J; bases not matched to a gene: 5. Germline CDR1 SGHRS, CDR2 YFSETQ. This CDR3 has 14 amino acids. In nucleotides, the CDR3 is TGCGCCAGCAGGAGGTTAGCGGGAGCCTACGAGCAGTACTTC. It encodes CASRRLAGAYEQYF. Combining the CDR3 with reference TRBV5-1 and TRBJ2-7 gives the whole variable domain KAGVTQTPRYLIKTRGQQVTLSCSPISGHRSVSWYQQTPGQGLQFLFEYFSETQRNKGNFPGRFSGRQFSNSRSEMNVSTLELGDSALYLCASRRLAGAYEQYFGPGTRLTVT.

A few counts support this clone. The V and J genes are TRBV4-1 and TRBJ2-7, with 12 nucleotides matching TRBD2. V shed 5 bases, J shed 6 bases, and the junction held 14 bases outside the gene matches. The germline V gene encodes CDR1 MGHRA and CDR2 YSYEKL. CDR3 size: 17 residues. For the CDR3, the DNA is TGCGCCAGCAGCTCCAAGACCCACGGACTAGCGGGACTCGAGCAGTACTTC. As protein: CASSSKTHGLAGLEQYF.

The chain has TRBV5-8 and TRBJ2-7; tentatively, D is TRBD1 (5 bases). Germline CDR1 reads SGHTS; CDR2 reads YDEGEE. This CDR3 contains 15 residues. Trimming left V 4 bases short and J 5 bases short, with 19 bases between. The CDR3, as DNA: TGTGCCAGCAGCATCCTTCGGACAAGCCAAGACGAGCAGTACTTC. It yields the protein CASSILRTSQDEQYF.

DNA for the CDR3: TGTGCCAGCAGCTCAAAACGGGGGGGTGATGAGCAGTTCTTC. It encodes CASSSKRGGDEQFF. The V call is TRBV7-3, the J call TRBJ2-1; the match to TRBD2 covers 8 bases. The germline CDR1 and CDR2 sequences are SGHTA and FQGTGA. This CDR3 region has 14 residues. With V trimmed by 4 bases and J by 8 bases, 7 bases remained unmatched.

This rearrangement joins TRBV7-9 to TRBJ2-2; 7 bases align to TRBD1. The CDR3 has 15 amino acids. Germline CDR1 is SEHNR and CDR2 is FQNEAQ (reference sequence). After removal of 1 base from V and 5 bases from J, the junction contained 4 bases not matched to a gene. CDR3 nucleotide sequence: TGTGCCAGCAGCTTAGGACAGGGATGGACCGGGGAGCTGTTTTTT. Translation: CASSLGQGWTGELFF.

V usage is TRBV12-3 or TRBV12-4 and J usage is TRBJ1-1; 11 bases map to TRBD1. Germline trimming cut 6 bases from V and 8 bases from J; bases unmatched to any gene: 2. The CDR3 consists of 12 residues. As DNA, the CDR3 is TGTGCCAGCAGGGGACAGGGGGTGGAAGCTTTCTTT. As protein: CASRGQGVEAFF.

The chain has TRBV10-3 and TRBJ1-6, with D uncertain. The V gene's germline CDR1 is ENHRY and CDR2 SYGVKD. This CDR3 is built from 12 residues. V dropped 9 bases and J dropped 5 bases, with 8 bases sitting between them. The CDR3 spells CAIRGNNSPLHF. DNA of the CDR3: TGTGCCATACGAGGCAATAATTCACCCCTCCACTTT.

The CDR3: CASGRQFYEQYF. The CDR3 DNA reads as TGCGCCAGCGGACGACAGTTCTACGAGCAGTACTTC. V is TRBV5-1 and J is TRBJ2-7; TRBD1 is a possible D gene (5 bases). CDR1 and CDR2 (germline): SGHRS, YFSETQ. Trimming removed 7 bases at V and 3 bases at J, with 11 bases between. CDR3 length: 12 amino acids.